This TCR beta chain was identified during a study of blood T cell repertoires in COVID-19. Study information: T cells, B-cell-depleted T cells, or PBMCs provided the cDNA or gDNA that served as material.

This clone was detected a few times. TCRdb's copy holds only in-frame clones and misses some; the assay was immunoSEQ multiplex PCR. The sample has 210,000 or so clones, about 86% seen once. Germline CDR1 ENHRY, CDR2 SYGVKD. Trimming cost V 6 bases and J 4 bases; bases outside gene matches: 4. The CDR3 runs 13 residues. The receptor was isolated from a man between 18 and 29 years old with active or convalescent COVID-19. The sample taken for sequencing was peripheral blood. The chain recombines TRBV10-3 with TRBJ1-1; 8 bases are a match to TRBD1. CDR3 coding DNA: TGTGCCATCAGGACAGGGGAGGCCACTGAAGCTTTCTTT. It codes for CAIRTGEATEAFF.